Listed below are T cell receptor beta chains from one sample, sequenced in a study of T cell repertoires in cytomegalovirus infection. Antigen specificity for these receptors is unknown. One entry per CDR3 protein, called by TCRdb with MiXCR from the reads. The sample records around 710,000 distinct CDR3 sequences, under 35% being singletons. Sequences were derived from cultured CD8+ T cells from PBMCs, sampled from culture after CMV antigen stimulation. The origin of the receptors is a human donor in good health (CMV status not recorded). Some clones in this sample may be carry-over from other donors' samples. Each CDR3 is given with its conserved first and last residue. The order of the fields is CDR3 protein, CDR3 DNA, J gene, D gene, clone size, V gene. A D gene is named only where the DNA matches it firmly. Size tells how often a clone was seen (once, few, many) or the class of an expanded clone, and some rows leave it out.

CDR3aa: CASGLGWPQHF
CDR3nt: TGTGCTAGTGGTTTGGGGTGGCCCCAGCATTTT
j_gene: TRBJ1-5
d_gene: -
abundance: once
v_gene: TRBV12-5

CDR3aa: CASSWPRDRGNTGELFF
CDR3nt: TGTGCCAGCAGCTGGCCCCGGGACAGGGGGAACACCGGGGAGCTGTTTTTT
j_gene: TRBJ2-2
d_gene: TRBD1
abundance: many
v_gene: TRBV11-2

CDR3aa: CASSLLHNIAKNIQYF
CDR3nt: TGTGCCAGCAGCTTATTACACAACATAGCCAAAAACATTCAGTACTTC
j_gene: TRBJ2-4
d_gene: -
abundance: few
v_gene: TRBV7-9

CDR3aa: CASTQGPGLDTGELFF
CDR3nt: TGTGCCAGCACCCAAGGGCCAGGGCTCGACACCGGGGAGCTGTTTTTT
j_gene: TRBJ2-2
d_gene: -
abundance: -
v_gene: TRBV2

CDR3aa: CASSPLDRDENIQYF
CDR3nt: TGTGCCAGCAGCCCCCTCGACCGGGACGAAAACATTCAGTACTTC
j_gene: TRBJ2-4
d_gene: -
abundance: many
v_gene: TRBV7-2

CDR3aa: CASSEVEEWDTEAFF
CDR3nt: TGTGCCAGCAGTGAAGTGGAGGAATGGGACACTGAAGCTTTCTTT
j_gene: TRBJ1-1
d_gene: -
abundance: -
v_gene: TRBV6-1

CDR3aa: CASSWEGGPTSYEQYF
CDR3nt: TGTGCCAGCAGTTGGGAGGGAGGTCCGACCTCCTACGAGCAGTACTTC
j_gene: TRBJ2-7
d_gene: TRBD2
abundance: -
v_gene: TRBV25-1

CDR3aa: CSVGDGSDTGELFF
CDR3nt: TGCAGCGTAGGTGACGGGAGCGACACCGGGGAGCTGTTTTTT
j_gene: TRBJ2-2
d_gene: -
abundance: few
v_gene: TRBV29-1

CDR3aa: CASSPGGGDHNEQFF
CDR3nt: TGTGCCAGCAGTCCAGGTGGGGGTGACCACAATGAGCAGTTCTTC
j_gene: TRBJ2-1
d_gene: -
abundance: -
v_gene: TRBV7-9

CDR3aa: CATDTRGNTEAFF
CDR3nt: TGTGCCACCGATACCAGGGGAAACACTGAAGCTTTCTTT
j_gene: TRBJ1-1
d_gene: -
abundance: few
v_gene: TRBV7-2

CDR3aa: CATSDRRQGMVGELFF
CDR3nt: TGTGCCACCAGTGATCGGAGACAGGGTATGGTCGGGGAGCTGTTTTTT
j_gene: TRBJ2-2
d_gene: TRBD1
abundance: -
v_gene: TRBV24-1

CDR3aa: CASSYDAGTKLFF
CDR3nt: TGTGCCAGCAGTTACGATGCCGGGACTAAACTGTTTTTT
j_gene: TRBJ1-4
d_gene: -
abundance: -
v_gene: TRBV6-2/TRBV6-3

CDR3aa: CASSSVGLAGGPLFYEQYF
CDR3nt: TGTGCCAGCAGTTCGGTCGGACTAGCGGGGGGACCTTTATTCTACGAGCAGTACTTC
j_gene: TRBJ2-7
d_gene: TRBD2
abundance: -
v_gene: TRBV27

CDR3aa: CASSQGGTINYGYTF
CDR3nt: TGCGCCAGCAGCCAAGGCGGGACAATCAACTATGGCTACACCTTC
j_gene: TRBJ1-2
d_gene: -
abundance: few
v_gene: TRBV4-3

CDR3aa: CASSHHGQVNTEAFF
CDR3nt: TGCGCCAGCAGCCATCATGGACAGGTGAACACTGAAGCTTTCTTT
j_gene: TRBJ1-1
d_gene: TRBD1
abundance: -
v_gene: TRBV4-1

CDR3aa: CASSSLITGTGDDEQFF
CDR3nt: TGTGCCAGCAGCTCACTGATAACCGGGACAGGGGACGATGAGCAGTTCTTC
j_gene: TRBJ2-1
d_gene: TRBD1
abundance: -
v_gene: TRBV7-6

CDR3aa: CATSEDRGGNTEAFF
CDR3nt: TGTGCCACCAGCGAAGACAGAGGAGGGAACACTGAAGCTTTCTTT
j_gene: TRBJ1-1
d_gene: -
abundance: -
v_gene: TRBV15

CDR3aa: CASSANPTGAGELFF
CDR3nt: TGTGCCAGCAGTGCTAACCCCACCGGGGCCGGGGAGCTGTTTTTT
j_gene: TRBJ2-2
d_gene: -
abundance: -
v_gene: TRBV6-4

CDR3aa: CASSLKSGAPEQFF
CDR3nt: TGTGCCAGCAGTTTAAAATCGGGCGCTCCGGAGCAGTTCTTC
j_gene: TRBJ2-1
d_gene: -
abundance: -
v_gene: TRBV28

CDR3aa: CASSLAGYMEQYF
CDR3nt: TGTGCCAGCAGCCTTGCGGGTTACATGGAGCAGTACTTC
j_gene: TRBJ2-7
d_gene: -
abundance: few
v_gene: TRBV6-2/TRBV6-3

CDR3aa: CASSRHRELGRLNQPQHF
CDR3nt: TGTGCCAGCTCTCGCCACCGGGAACTCGGACGGCTTAATCAGCCCCAGCATTTT
j_gene: TRBJ1-5
d_gene: -
abundance: few
v_gene: TRBV18

CDR3aa: CSVDRQGGETQYF
CDR3nt: TGCAGCGTTGACCGACAGGGTGGGGAGACCCAGTACTTC
j_gene: TRBJ2-5
d_gene: TRBD1
abundance: few
v_gene: TRBV29-1

CDR3aa: CASSQDEGWGTEAFF
CDR3nt: TGCGCCAGCAGCCAAGATGAGGGCTGGGGCACTGAAGCTTTCTTT
j_gene: TRBJ1-1
d_gene: -
abundance: few
v_gene: TRBV4-1